The clone carrying this T cell receptor (beta chain) was picked up a small number of times. This record belongs to a study of T cell repertoires in cytomegalovirus infection. This CDR3 is 15 amino acids long. Germline lookup yields CDR1 LNHDA and CDR2 SQIVND (reference sequence). V lost 9 bases to trimming and J lost 0 bases, with 17 bases between them. TCRdb re-derived calls from the reads in MiXCR, one entry per CDR3 protein. The sample consists of approximately 500,000 distinct CDR3 sequences, approximately 26% of them appearing once. The TCR was taken from a human donor in good health (CMV status not recorded). Some clones in this sample may be carry-over from other donors' samples. The sample taken for sequencing was PBMCs. The chain joins TRBV19 to TRBJ1-2; a weak D match, TRBD1 (6 bases). The CDR3 DNA reads as TGTGCCAGCCAAGCGATGGACAGAACTAACTATGGCTACACCTTC. Translation gives CASQAMDRTNYGYTF.